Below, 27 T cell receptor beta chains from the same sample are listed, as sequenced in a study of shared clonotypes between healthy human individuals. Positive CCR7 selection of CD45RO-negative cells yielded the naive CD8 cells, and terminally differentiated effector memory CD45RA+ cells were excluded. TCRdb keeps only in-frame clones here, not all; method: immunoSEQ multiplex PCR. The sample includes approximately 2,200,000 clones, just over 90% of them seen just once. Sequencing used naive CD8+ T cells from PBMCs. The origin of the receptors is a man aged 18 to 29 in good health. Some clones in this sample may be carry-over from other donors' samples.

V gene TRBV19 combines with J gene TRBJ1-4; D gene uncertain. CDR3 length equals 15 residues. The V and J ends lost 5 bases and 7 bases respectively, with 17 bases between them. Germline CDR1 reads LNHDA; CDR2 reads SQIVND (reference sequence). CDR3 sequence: CASSPSPGLGEKLFF. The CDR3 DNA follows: TGTGCCAGTAGTCCCAGCCCGGGGTTGGGTGAAAAACTGTTTTTT.

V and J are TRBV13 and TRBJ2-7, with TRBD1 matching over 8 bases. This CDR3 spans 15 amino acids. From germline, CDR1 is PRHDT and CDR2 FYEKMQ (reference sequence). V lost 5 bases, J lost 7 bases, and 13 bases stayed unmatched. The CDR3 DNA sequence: TGTGCCAGCAGCCTAACGGGACAGGCTGTTGGGGAGCAGTACTTC. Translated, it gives CASSLTGQAVGEQYF.

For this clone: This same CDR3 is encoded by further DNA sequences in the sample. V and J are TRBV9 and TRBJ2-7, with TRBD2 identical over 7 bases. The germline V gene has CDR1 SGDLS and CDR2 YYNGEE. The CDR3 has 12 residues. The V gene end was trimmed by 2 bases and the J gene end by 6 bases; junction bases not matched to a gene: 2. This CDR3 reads CASSVSGGEQYF. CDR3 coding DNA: TGTGCCAGCAGCGTTTCGGGAGGCGAGCAGTACTTC.

This CDR3 reads CASSPRDNTYEQYF. The CDR3, as DNA: TGTGCCAGCAGCCCACGGGACAACACCTACGAGCAGTACTTC. The rearrangement uses TRBV28 and TRBJ2-7; D is possibly TRBD1 (6 bases). From germline, CDR1 is MDHEN and CDR2 SYDVKM. V lost 6 bases, J lost 2 bases, and 14 bases lay in between. The length of the CDR3 is 14 residues.

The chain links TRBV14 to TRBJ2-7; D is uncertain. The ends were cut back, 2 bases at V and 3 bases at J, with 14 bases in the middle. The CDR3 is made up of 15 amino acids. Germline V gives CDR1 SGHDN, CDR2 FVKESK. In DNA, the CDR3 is TGTGCCAGCAGCCAATACCTGGGCACCAACTACGAGCAGTACTTC. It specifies CASSQYLGTNYEQYF.

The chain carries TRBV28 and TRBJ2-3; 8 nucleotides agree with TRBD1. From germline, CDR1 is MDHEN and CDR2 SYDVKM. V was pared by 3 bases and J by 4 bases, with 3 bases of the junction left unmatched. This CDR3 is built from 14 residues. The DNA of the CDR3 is TGTGCCAGCAGTTTGAGACAGGGGTCAGATACGCAGTATTTT. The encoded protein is CASSLRQGSDTQYF.

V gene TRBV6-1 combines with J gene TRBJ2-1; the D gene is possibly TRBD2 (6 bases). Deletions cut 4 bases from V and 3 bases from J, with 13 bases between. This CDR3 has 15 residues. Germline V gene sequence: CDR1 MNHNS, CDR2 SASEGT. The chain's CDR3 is CASSGQGGGYNEQFF. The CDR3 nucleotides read TGTGCCAGCAGTGGCCAGGGAGGTGGCTACAATGAGCAGTTCTTC.

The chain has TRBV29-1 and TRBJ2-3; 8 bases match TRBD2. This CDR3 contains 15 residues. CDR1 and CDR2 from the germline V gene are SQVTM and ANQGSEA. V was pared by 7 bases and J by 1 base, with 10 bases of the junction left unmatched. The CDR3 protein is CSAIRLAGRTDTQYF. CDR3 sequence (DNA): TGCAGCGCGATAAGGCTAGCGGGCCGCACAGATACGCAGTATTTT.

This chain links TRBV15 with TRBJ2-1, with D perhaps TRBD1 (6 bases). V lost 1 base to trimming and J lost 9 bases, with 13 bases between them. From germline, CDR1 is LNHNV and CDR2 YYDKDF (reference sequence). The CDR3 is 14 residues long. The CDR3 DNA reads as TGTGCCACCAGCAGAGGGCCGACAGGCAGTGAGCAGTTCTTC. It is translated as CATSRGPTGSEQFF.

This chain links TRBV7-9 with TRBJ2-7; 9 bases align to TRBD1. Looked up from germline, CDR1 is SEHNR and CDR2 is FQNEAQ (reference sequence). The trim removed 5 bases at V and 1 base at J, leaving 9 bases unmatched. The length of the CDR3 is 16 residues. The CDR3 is CASSPPGTGPSYEQYF. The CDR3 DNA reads TGTGCCAGCAGCCCACCCGGGACAGGGCCATCCTACGAGCAGTACTTC.

CDR3 protein: CASSEMAGAYEQYF. Written as DNA, the CDR3 is TGTGCCAGCAGTGAAATGGCAGGAGCCTACGAGCAGTACTTC. This chain joins TRBV6-1 and TRBJ2-7; no reliable D call. The V gene lost 2 bases and the J gene lost 2 bases, with 10 bases spanning the gap. The CDR3 runs 14 residues. The germline CDR1 and CDR2 sequences are MNHNS and SASEGT.

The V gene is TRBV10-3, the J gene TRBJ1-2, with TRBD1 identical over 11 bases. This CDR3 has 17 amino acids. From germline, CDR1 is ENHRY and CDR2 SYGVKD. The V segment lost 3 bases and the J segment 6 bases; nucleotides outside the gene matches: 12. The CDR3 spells CAISDLEWTGGANGYTF. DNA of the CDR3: TGTGCCATCAGTGACCTTGAATGGACAGGGGGCGCGAATGGCTACACCTTC.

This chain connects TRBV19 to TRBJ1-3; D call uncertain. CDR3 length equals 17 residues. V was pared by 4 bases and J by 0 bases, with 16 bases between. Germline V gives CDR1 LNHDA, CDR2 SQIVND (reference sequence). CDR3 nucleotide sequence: TGTGCCAGTAGTACCTGGGCGGAAACCTCCTCTGGAAACACCATATATTTT. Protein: CASSTWAETSSGNTIYF.

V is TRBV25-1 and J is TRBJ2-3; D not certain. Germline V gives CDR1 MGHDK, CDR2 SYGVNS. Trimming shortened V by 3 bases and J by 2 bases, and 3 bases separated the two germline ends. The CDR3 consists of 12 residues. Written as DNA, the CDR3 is TGTGCCAGCAGTGACGACACAGATACGCAGTATTTT. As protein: CASSDDTDTQYF.

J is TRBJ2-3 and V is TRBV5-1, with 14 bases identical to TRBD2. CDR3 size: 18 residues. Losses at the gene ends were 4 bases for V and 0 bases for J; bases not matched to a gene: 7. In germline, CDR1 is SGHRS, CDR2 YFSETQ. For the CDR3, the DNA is TGCGCCAGCAGCCTGACTAGCGGGAGGGCCCTCAGCACAGATACGCAGTATTTT. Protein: CASSLTSGRALSTDTQYF.

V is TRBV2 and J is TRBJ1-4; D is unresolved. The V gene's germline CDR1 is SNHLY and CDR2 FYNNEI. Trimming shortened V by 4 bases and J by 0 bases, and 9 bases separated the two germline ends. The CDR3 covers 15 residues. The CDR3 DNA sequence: TGTGCCAGCAGTGTAGGTTTAGCAACTAATGAAAAACTGTTTTTT. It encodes CASSVGLATNEKLFF.

This CDR3 is CATSFGSYNEQFF. The CDR3 coding sequence is TGTGCCACCTCTTTCGGCAGTTACAATGAGCAGTTCTTC. V gene TRBV6-1 combines with J gene TRBJ2-1; D is unresolved. The V end was cut by 10 bases, the J end by 4 bases, with 14 bases between. CDR3 length equals 13 residues. CDR1 and CDR2 from the germline V gene are MNHNS and SASEGT.

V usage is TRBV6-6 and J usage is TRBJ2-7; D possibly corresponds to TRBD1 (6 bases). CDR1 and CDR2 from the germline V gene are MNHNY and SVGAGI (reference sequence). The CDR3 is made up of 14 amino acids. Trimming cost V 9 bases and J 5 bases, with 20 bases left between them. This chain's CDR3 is CASGLRQERDEQYF. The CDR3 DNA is TGTGCCAGTGGCCTCAGACAGGAAAGGGACGAGCAGTACTTC.

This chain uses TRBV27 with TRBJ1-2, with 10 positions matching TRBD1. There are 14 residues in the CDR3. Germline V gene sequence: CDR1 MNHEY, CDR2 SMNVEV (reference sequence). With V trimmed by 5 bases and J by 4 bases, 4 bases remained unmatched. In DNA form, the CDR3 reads TGTGCCAGCAGTGTGACAGGGGGCCTCTATGGCTACACCTTC. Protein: CASSVTGGLYGYTF.

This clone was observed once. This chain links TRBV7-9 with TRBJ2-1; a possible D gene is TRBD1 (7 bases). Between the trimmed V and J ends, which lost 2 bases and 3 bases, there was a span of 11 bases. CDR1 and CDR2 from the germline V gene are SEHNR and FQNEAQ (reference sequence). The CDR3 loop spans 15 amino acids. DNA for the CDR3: TGTGCCAGCAGCTTAAGGCAGGGGGGCTACAATGAGCAGTTCTTC. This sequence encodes CASSLRQGGYNEQFF.

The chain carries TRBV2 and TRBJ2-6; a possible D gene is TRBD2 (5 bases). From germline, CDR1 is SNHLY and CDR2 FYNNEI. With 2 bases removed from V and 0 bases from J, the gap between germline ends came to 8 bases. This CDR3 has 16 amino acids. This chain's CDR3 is CASSEPGLSGANVLTF. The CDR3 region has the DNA TGTGCCAGCAGTGAACCCGGACTCTCTGGGGCCAACGTCCTGACTTTC.

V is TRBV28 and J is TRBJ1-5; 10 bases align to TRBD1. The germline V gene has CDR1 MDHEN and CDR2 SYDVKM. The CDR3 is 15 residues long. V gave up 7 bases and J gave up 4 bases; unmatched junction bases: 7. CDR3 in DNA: TGTGCCAGCACCGAGACAGGGGGCGCGAATCAGCCCCAGCATTTT. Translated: CASTETGGANQPQHF.

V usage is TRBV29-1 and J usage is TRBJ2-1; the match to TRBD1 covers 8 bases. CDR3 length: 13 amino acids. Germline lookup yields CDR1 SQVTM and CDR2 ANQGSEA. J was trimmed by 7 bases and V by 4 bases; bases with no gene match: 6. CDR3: CSVAGGQQNEQFF. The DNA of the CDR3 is TGCAGCGTTGCAGGGGGCCAACAAAATGAGCAGTTCTTC.

Here the CDR3 reads CASSQDFGTGNTEAFF. In DNA form, the CDR3 reads TGCGCCAGCAGCCAAGATTTTGGGACAGGGAACACTGAAGCTTTCTTT. This chain uses TRBV4-1 with TRBJ1-1; 8 bases align to TRBD1. Per germline, CDR1 MGHRA and CDR2 YSYEKL. The length of the CDR3 is 16 residues. The trim removed 0 bases at V and 1 base at J, leaving 4 bases unmatched.

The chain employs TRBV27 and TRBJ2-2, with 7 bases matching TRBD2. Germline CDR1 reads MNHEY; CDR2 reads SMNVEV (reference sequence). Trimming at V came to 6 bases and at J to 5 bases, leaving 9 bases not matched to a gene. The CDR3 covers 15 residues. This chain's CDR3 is CASSSPAGETGELFF. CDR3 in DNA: TGTGCCAGCAGCTCCCCGGCGGGGGAGACCGGGGAGCTGTTTTTT.

CDR3 sequence: CASSEFRDKNTEAFF. Here the CDR3 DNA reads TGTGCCAGCAGTGAATTCAGGGACAAGAACACTGAAGCTTTCTTT. V and J are TRBV6-1 and TRBJ1-1; tentatively, D is TRBD1 (6 bases). The CDR3 has 15 residues. Germline V gene sequence: CDR1 MNHNS, CDR2 SASEGT. The V end lost 2 bases, the J end lost 1 base, and 11 bases lay between the germline ends.

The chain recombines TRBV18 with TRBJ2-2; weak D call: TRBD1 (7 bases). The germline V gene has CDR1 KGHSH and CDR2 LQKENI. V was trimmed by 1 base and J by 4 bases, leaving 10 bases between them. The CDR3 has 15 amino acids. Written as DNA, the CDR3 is TGTGCCAGCTCACCACGGAGGGGGCCCACCGGGGAGCTGTTTTTT. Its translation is CASSPRRGPTGELFF.